This T cell receptor (beta chain) was identified in a study of T cell responses to AZD1222 COVID-19 vaccine. V lost 5 bases and J 5 bases, leaving 9 bases between the germline ends. Germline V CDR1 and CDR2: DFQATT, SNEGSKA (reference sequence). The CDR3 contains 11 residues. This clone was found once. The method was immunoSEQ multiplex PCR; TCRdb's version includes in-frame clones alone and lacks a portion of them. The data contain around 75,000 clones, about 85% of them singletons. Here the sequenced sample was peripheral blood, taken on day 0 of AZD1222 vaccination. The sequence was obtained from an adult in good health. The genes are TRBV20-1 and TRBJ1-2, with TRBD1 as a possible D gene (6 bases). This CDR3 reads CSAGGQYGYTF. In nucleotides, the CDR3 is TGCAGTGCTGGAGGACAGTATGGCTACACCTTC.